Listed below are T cell receptor beta chains from one sample, sequenced in a study of resident and recirculating memory T cells in vitiligo. This table comes from immunoSEQ multiplex PCR, and its TCRdb copy is limited to in-frame clones, with some not included. Here the sample spans around 38,000 clones, nearly 95% being singletons. The sequencing input was blood. These receptors came from a male donor with vitiligo. Both conserved end residues are part of each CDR3. The D gene is left open where the match is weak. Size is omitted from some rows. Given values are once, few, many or a class for expanded clones.

V	J	size	D	DNA	CDR3
TRBV9	TRBJ1-3	-	-	TGTGCCAGCAGCGTAGGAGGGAGGGACACCATATATTTT	CASSVGGRDTIYF
TRBV15	TRBJ2-4	-	-	TGTGCCACCAGCAGAGGCTCCCTCGGCGGTTCAGCCAAAAACATTCAGTACTTC	CATSRGSLGGSAKNIQYF
TRBV19	TRBJ1-2	-	-	TGTGCCAGTAGTTCAGGGCCGGTCTATGGCTACACCTTC	CASSSGPVYGYTF
TRBV19	TRBJ2-1	-	-	TGTGCCAGTAGTATAGGAGGGGGGGCCCCCTACAATGAGCAGTTCTTC	CASSIGGGAPYNEQFF
TRBV5-1	TRBJ1-2	-	-	TGCGCCAGCAGCTTGGGACAGGACCATGGCTACACCTTC	CASSLGQDHGYTF
TRBV6-4	TRBJ2-3	-	TRBD2	TGTGCCAGCAGTGACCGACCACCGACTATGAAGCGGGGGGGACGCACAGATACGCAGTATTTT	CASSDRPPTMKRGGRTDTQYF
TRBV5-1	TRBJ1-1	-	-	TGCGCCAGCAGCTCCTCCCTCGGGGGAAGGGCTGAAGCTTTCTTT	CASSSSLGGRAEAFF
TRBV9	TRBJ2-2	-	-	TGTGCCAGCAGCGTAGGAAGTCCGAGGGCCACCGGGGAGCTGTTTTTT	CASSVGSPRATGELFF
TRBV2	TRBJ2-5	-	-	TGTGCCAGCAGTGAGGGATTAAGGAGGGGACAAGAGACCCAGTACTTC	CASSEGLRRGQETQYF
TRBV4-2	TRBJ2-1	once	TRBD2	TGTGCCAGCAGCCACCTTCCTAGCGGGGCCCGGGGTGATGAGCAGTTCTTC	CASSHLPSGARGDEQFF
TRBV19	TRBJ2-4	-	-	TGTGCCAGTAGCACAGGGTTTCCGCCAAACATTCAGTACTTC	CASSTGFPPNIQYF
TRBV19	TRBJ2-7	-	TRBD1	TGTGCCAGTAAACCCGGAGGGGGGACAGGCTACGAGCAGTACTTC	CASKPGGGTGYEQYF
TRBV2	TRBJ1-4	-	TRBD1	TGTGCCAGCACGGGACAGGGGAATATCGTAGGAAAACTGTTTTTT	CASTGQGNIVGKLFF
TRBV5-1	TRBJ2-1	once	TRBD1	TGCGCCAGCAGCTCTCGGACAGGGGCTGCCAATGAGCAGTTCTTC	CASSSRTGAANEQFF
TRBV19	TRBJ1-5	-	-	TGTGCCAGTAGTATGCGGACTACAGATCAGCCCCAGCATTTT	CASSMRTTDQPQHF
TRBV5-1	TRBJ2-2	once	-	TGCGCCAGCAGCCTCTTTCCCCTCTACAAAGCTCTAGTGGAGCTGTTTTTT	CASSLFPLYKALVELFF
TRBV5-4	TRBJ2-7	-	TRBD1	TGTGCCAGCACCACAGGGGGCGATTACGAGCAGTACTTC	CASTTGGDYEQYF
TRBV7-9	TRBJ2-1	-	-	TGTGCCAGCAGCTTAGCGCGTATCGCTCACTCCTACAATGAGCAGTTCTTC	CASSLARIAHSYNEQFF
TRBV11-1	TRBJ1-3	-	TRBD1	TGTGCCAGCAAGCGGCAGGGGGGTGGAAACACCATATATTTT	CASKRQGGGNTIYF
TRBV4-1	TRBJ2-2	-	-	TGCGCCAGCAGCCGGCGGGAACTTGCGAACACCGGGGAGCTGTTTTTT	CASSRRELANTGELFF
TRBV6-6	TRBJ1-1	-	TRBD1	TGTGCCAGCTGCTTGGGACAGGGGTACACTGAAGCTTTCTTT	CASCLGQGYTEAFF
TRBV5-6	TRBJ2-5	once	-	TGTGCCAGCAGCTTGGGCTGGACAGACCTAGAGACCCAGTACTTC	CASSLGWTDLETQYF
TRBV23-1	TRBJ2-3	-	-	TGCGCCAGCAGTCGGGGCAGCACAGATACGCAGTATTTT	CASSRGSTDTQYF
TRBV6-1	TRBJ2-7	-	-	TGTGCCAGCAGTGTTTCAGGCGACGGCTCCGAGCAGTACTTC	CASSVSGDGSEQYF
TRBV9	TRBJ2-6	-	-	TGTGCCAGCAGCGGCTTGTTTGGTTTCGGCTCTGGGGCCAACGTCCTGACTTTC	CASSGLFGFGSGANVLTF
TRBV6-6	TRBJ1-3	-	-	TGTGCCAGCACCACACCCGGACTCTCTGGAAACACCATATATTTT	CASTTPGLSGNTIYF
TRBV30	TRBJ2-1	-	-	TGTGCCTGGACTCAGGACAATGAGCAGTTCTTC	CAWTQDNEQFF
TRBV10-1	TRBJ1-6	-	-	TGCGCCAGGGCCCCGGGAACAGTCCTGGAAGAAAATTCACCCCTCCACTTT	CARAPGTVLEENSPLHF
TRBV15	TRBJ2-7	-	-	TGTGCCACCAGCAGAGATCTCGGGGGGCGGCTCGGCGAGCAGTACTTC	CATSRDLGGRLGEQYF
TRBV6-5	TRBJ2-2	once	TRBD1	TGTGCCAGCAGTTATGGGACAGGGAGTAACACCGGGGAGCTGTTTTTT	CASSYGTGSNTGELFF
TRBV5-4	TRBJ2-3	-	-	TGTGCCAGCAGCCGAACAGGGATCACAGATACGCAGTATTTT	CASSRTGITDTQYF
TRBV10-3	TRBJ1-2	-	-	TGTGCCATCAGTGACCCCCCCATTCCACGACAGGTCTCTGGCTACACCTTC	CAISDPPIPRQVSGYTF
TRBV7-8	TRBJ2-2	once	-	TGTGCCAGCAGCTTCCCATTAGGGGACACCGGGGAGCTGTTTTTT	CASSFPLGDTGELFF
TRBV30	TRBJ1-1	-	-	TGTGCCTGGGGGCTTTCCCTCACTGAAGCTTTCTTT	CAWGLSLTEAFF
TRBV12-5	TRBJ1-4	-	-	TGTGCTAGTGGCCGGTTCGAAAAACTGTTTTTT	CASGRFEKLFF
TRBV2	TRBJ1-6	-	-	TGTGCCAGCAGTGAAACGGAGACGGTTTCTTCACCCCTCCACTTT	CASSETETVSSPLHF
TRBV9	TRBJ2-2	-	-	TGTGCCAGCAGCCCCGCGAACACCGGGGAGCTGTTTTTT	CASSPANTGELFF
TRBV5-4	TRBJ2-1	-	TRBD2	TGTGCCAGCAGCCCTACTAGCGGGGTGTCGGACAATGAGCAGTTCTTC	CASSPTSGVSDNEQFF